These T cell receptor beta chains were read from a single sample in a study of cytomegalovirus exposure and HLA in healthy donors. TCRdb's copy holds only in-frame clones and misses some; the assay was immunoSEQ multiplex PCR. Of some 160,000 clones listed, roughly 73% were seen once; the top ten hold around 1.5%. Input material: PBMCs. The receptors were gathered from a woman in her twenties or thirties in good health and CMV-seronegative. Each CDR3 is given with its conserved first and last residue. The D gene is left open where the match is weak. Size tells how often a clone was seen (once, few, many) or the class of an expanded clone, and some rows leave it out.

j_gene | v_gene | d_gene | abundance | CDR3aa | CDR3nt
TRBJ2-5 | TRBV5-1 | TRBD2 | - | CASTPSGKETQYF | TGCGCCAGCACTCCTAGCGGGAAAGAGACCCAGTACTTC
TRBJ1-2 | TRBV10-3 | TRBD1 | medium-sized | CAISESGPRGENGYTF | TGTGCCATCAGTGAGTCGGGGCCCAGGGGGGAGAATGGCTACACCTTC
TRBJ1-6 | TRBV6-5 | TRBD1 | - | CASSYTGGSNSPLHF | TGTGCCAGCAGTTATACAGGGGGCAGTAATTCACCCCTCCACTTT
TRBJ1-2 | TRBV7-6 | TRBD1 | once | CASSLDRDHGYTF | TGTGCCAGCAGCCTGGACAGGGACCATGGCTACACCTTC
TRBJ1-1 | TRBV5-1 | - | - | CASSFETRTEGTEAFF | TGCGCCAGCAGCTTCGAGACCAGGACAGAGGGAACTGAAGCTTTCTTT
TRBJ1-1 | TRBV29-1 | - | - | CSVRTVIMNTEAFF | TGCAGCGTTCGGACAGTCATCATGAACACTGAAGCTTTCTTT
TRBJ2-7 | TRBV5-4 | TRBD2 | - | CASRSGGGEAYEQYF | TGTGCCAGCAGGTCTGGCGGGGGGGAGGCCTACGAGCAGTACTTC
TRBJ2-1 | TRBV12-5 | - | - | CASGFALGGGSHNEQFF | TGTGCTAGTGGTTTCGCCTTGGGGGGGGGCTCTCACAATGAGCAGTTCTTC
TRBJ2-2 | TRBV6-1 | - | - | CASRAWGTYAGELFF | TGTGCCAGCCGGGCCTGGGGGACTTACGCCGGGGAGCTGTTTTTT
TRBJ1-1 | TRBV13 | TRBD1 | once | CASSPQDRVSGEAFF | TGTGCCAGCAGCCCTCAAGACAGGGTATCCGGTGAAGCTTTCTTT
TRBJ1-6 | TRBV11-3 | - | - | CASSLVQGGSYNSPLHF | TGTGCCAGCAGCTTAGTTCAGGGAGGCTCCTATAATTCACCCCTCCACTTT
TRBJ1-1 | TRBV30 | TRBD1 | - | CAWSGQGGTEAFF | TGTGCCTGGAGCGGACAGGGTGGGACTGAAGCTTTCTTT
TRBJ1-3 | TRBV25-1 | TRBD1 | - | CASSLRGTASGNTIYF | TGTGCCAGCAGTCTCCGAGGGACAGCGTCTGGAAACACCATATATTTT
TRBJ1-2 | TRBV6-5 | TRBD1 | - | CASSSAPDRGDGYTF | TGTGCCAGCAGTTCCGCCCCCGACAGGGGGGACGGCTACACCTTC
TRBJ2-7 | TRBV1 | - | - | CTSSHPKGGHFYEQYF | TGCACCAGCAGCCACCCTAAAGGGGGACACTTCTACGAGCAGTACTTC
TRBJ2-3 | TRBV5-1 | - | - | CASSLAQLETDTQYF | TGCGCCAGCAGCTTGGCTCAACTGGAGACAGATACGCAGTATTTT
TRBJ1-2 | TRBV5-1 | - | - | CASSLETPIHGYGYTF | TGCGCCAGCAGTCTCGAAACGCCCATTCACGGGTATGGCTACACCTTC
TRBJ2-6 | TRBV2 | - | - | CASSEFGGGLGANVLTF | TGTGCCAGCAGTGAATTTGGGGGGGGCCTTGGGGCCAACGTCCTGACTTTC
TRBJ1-1 | TRBV25-1 | - | - | CASSGGAEAFF | TGTGCCAGCAGCGGGGGGGCAGAAGCTTTCTTT
TRBJ2-1 | TRBV9 | - | - | CASSVASPTYNEQFF | TGTGCCAGCAGCGTAGCGAGCCCGACCTACAATGAGCAGTTCTTC
TRBJ1-1 | TRBV10-3 | - | - | CAISDPPGRDTEAFF | TGTGCCATCAGTGACCCACCGGGGAGGGACACTGAAGCTTTCTTT
TRBJ2-6 | TRBV11-2 | - | - | CASSGEQGRTSGANVLTF | TGTGCCAGCAGCGGTGAGCAGGGGCGCACCTCCGGGGCCAACGTCCTGACTTTC
TRBJ1-2 | TRBV9 | TRBD1 | - | CASSVEPGQGFYGYTF | TGTGCCAGCAGCGTAGAGCCGGGACAGGGTTTTTATGGCTACACCTTC
TRBJ1-3 | TRBV5-1 | - | - | CASSDGESGNTIYF | TGCGCCAGCAGCGACGGGGAGTCTGGAAACACCATATATTTT
TRBJ2-7 | TRBV27 | TRBD1 | - | CASSSPGQGFHEQYF | TGTGCCAGCAGTTCTCCGGGACAGGGCTTCCACGAGCAGTACTTC
TRBJ1-6 | TRBV19 | - | - | CASSIDRGQKISPLHF | TGTGCCAGTAGTATAGATCGTGGACAGAAGATTTCACCCCTCCACTTT
TRBJ2-1 | TRBV9 | TRBD1 | - | CASSVSGTGTNEQFF | TGTGCCAGCAGCGTATCCGGGACAGGGACCAATGAGCAGTTCTTC